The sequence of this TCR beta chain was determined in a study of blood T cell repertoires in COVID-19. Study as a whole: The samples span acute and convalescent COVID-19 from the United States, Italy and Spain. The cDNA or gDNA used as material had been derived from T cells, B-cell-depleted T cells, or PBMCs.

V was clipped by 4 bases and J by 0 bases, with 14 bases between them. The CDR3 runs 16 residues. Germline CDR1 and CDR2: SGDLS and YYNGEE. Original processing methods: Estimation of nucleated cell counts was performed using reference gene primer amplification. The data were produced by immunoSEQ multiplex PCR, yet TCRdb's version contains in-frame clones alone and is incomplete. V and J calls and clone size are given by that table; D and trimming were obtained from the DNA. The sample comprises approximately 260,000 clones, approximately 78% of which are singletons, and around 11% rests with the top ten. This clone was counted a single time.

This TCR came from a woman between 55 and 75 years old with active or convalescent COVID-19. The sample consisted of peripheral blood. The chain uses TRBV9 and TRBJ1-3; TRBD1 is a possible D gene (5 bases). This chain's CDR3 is CASSRGGISSGNTIYF. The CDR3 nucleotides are TGTGCCAGCAGCCGCGGGGGGATTTCCTCTGGAAACACCATATATTTT.